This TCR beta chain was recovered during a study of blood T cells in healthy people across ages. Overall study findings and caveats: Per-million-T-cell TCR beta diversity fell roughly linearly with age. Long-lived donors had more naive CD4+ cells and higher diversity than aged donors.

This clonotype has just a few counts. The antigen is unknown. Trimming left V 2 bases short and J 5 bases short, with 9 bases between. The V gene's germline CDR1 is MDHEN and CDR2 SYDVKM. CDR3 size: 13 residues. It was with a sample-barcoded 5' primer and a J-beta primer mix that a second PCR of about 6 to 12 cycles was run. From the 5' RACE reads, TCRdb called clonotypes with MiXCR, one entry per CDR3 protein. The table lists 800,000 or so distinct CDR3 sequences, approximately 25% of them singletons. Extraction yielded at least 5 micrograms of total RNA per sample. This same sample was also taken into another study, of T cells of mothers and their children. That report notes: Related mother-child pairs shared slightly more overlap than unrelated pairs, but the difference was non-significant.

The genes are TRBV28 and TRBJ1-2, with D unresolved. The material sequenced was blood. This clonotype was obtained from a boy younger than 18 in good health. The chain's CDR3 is CASSLADLYGYTF. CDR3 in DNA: TGTGCCAGCAGTTTAGCAGACCTATATGGCTACACCTTC.